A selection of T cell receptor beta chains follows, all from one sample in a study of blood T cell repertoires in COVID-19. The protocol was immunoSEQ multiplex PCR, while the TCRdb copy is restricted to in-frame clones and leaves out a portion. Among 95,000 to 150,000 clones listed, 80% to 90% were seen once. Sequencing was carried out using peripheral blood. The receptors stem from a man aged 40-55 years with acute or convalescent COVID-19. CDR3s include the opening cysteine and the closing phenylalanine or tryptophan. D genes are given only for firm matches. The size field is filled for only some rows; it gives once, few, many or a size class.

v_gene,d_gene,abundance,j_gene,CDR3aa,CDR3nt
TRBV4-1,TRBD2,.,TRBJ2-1,CASSQGGRDGEQFF,TGCGCCAGCAGCCAGGGCGGGAGGGATGGTGAGCAGTTCTTC
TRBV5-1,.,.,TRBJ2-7,CASSLGQFSSYEQYF,TGCGCCAGCAGCTTGGGTCAGTTCAGCTCCTACGAGCAGTACTTC
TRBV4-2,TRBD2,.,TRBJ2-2,CASSRATQPGTSGGMYTGELFF,TGTGCCAGCAGCCGGGCCACACAACCCGGGACTAGCGGGGGGATGTACACCGGGGAGCTGTTTTTT
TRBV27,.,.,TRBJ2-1,CASSLSLYNEQFF,TGTGCCAGCAGTTTATCCCTCTACAATGAGCAGTTCTTC
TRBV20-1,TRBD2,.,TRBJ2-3,CSASRLAGGPERNTQYF,TGCAGTGCTAGTCGGCTAGCGGGAGGGCCGGAGAGGAATACGCAGTATTTT
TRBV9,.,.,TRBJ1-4,CASSLSGEKLFF,TGTGCCAGCAGCTTATCGGGGGAAAAACTGTTTTTT
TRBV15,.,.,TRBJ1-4,CATADRNNEKLFF,TGTGCCACCGCCGACAGGAATAATGAAAAACTGTTTTTT
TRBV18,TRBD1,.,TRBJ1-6,CASSPGQGKSPLHF,TGTGCCAGCTCACCGGGACAGGGAAAGTCACCCCTCCACTTT
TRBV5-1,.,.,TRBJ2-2,CASSLFSQQGHTGELFF,TGCGCCAGCAGCTTATTCTCCCAACAGGGTCACACCGGGGAGCTGTTTTTT
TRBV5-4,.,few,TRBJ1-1,CASSSPATSGKTEAFF,TGTGCCAGCAGCTCGCCAGCTACATCGGGTAAAACTGAAGCTTTCTTT
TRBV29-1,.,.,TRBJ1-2,CSARSINQDGYTF,TGCAGCGCCCGCTCAATTAATCAGGATGGCTACACCTTC
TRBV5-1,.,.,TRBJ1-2,CASSLVGAGSNYGYTF,TGCGCCAGCAGCTTGGTGGGGGCAGGGAGCAACTATGGCTACACCTTC
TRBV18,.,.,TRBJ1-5,CASSPQGKGQPQHF,TGTGCCAGCTCACCACAGGGGAAGGGTCAGCCCCAGCATTTT
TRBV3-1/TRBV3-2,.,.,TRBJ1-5,CASSQDGNQPQHF,TGTGCCAGCAGCCAAGACGGTAATCAGCCCCAGCATTTT
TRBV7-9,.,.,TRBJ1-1,CASSFQGRETEAFF,TGTGCCAGCAGCTTTCAGGGGCGCGAGACTGAAGCTTTCTTT
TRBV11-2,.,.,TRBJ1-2,CASSLGGPSYYYTF,TGTGCCAGCAGCTTAGGAGGGCCGTCATATTACTACACCTTC